The source of this T cell receptor beta chain is a study of blood T cell repertoires in COVID-19. Study-level information: Samples of COVID-19 (acute and convalescent) were obtained from the United States, Italy and Spain.

CDR3 length: 17 amino acids. CDR1 is MDHEN, CDR2 SYDVKM, per germline. V trimming: 6 bases; J trimming: 2 bases; junction bases outside the gene matches: 12. Per the authors' pipeline: From reference gene primer amplification, estimates of nucleated cell counts were derived. Data came from immunoSEQ multiplex PCR; TCRdb stores just in-frame clones and leaves some out. That table supplies the V and J calls and clone size; D and trimming were determined from the DNA. The sample consists of fewer than 90,000 clones, approximately 84% of them appearing once. The sequenced sample consisted of peripheral blood. The gene calls are TRBV28 and TRBJ2-3, with 9 bases that match TRBD2. The TCR comes from a man between 65 and 80 years old with COVID-19, enrolled during active disease. CDR3 loop: CASRFIDPSGVTDTQYF. CDR3 nucleotides: TGTGCCAGCAGATTTATAGACCCTAGCGGGGTCACAGATACGCAGTATTTT.